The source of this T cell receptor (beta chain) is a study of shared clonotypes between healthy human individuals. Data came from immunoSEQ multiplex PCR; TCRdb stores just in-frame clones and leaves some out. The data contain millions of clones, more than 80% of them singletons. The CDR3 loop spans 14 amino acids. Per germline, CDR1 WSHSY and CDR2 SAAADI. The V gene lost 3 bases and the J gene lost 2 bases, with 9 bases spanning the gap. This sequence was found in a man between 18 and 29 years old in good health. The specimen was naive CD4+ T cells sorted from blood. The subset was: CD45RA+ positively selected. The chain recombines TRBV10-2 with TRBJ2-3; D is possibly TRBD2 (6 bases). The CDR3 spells CASSDGLSTDTQYF. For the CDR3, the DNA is TGCGCCAGCAGTGATGGACTATCCACAGATACGCAGTATTTT.